This T cell receptor beta chain was recorded in a study of regulatory T cells in long-lasting Graves disease. Sequencing libraries for TCR beta were prepared with iRepertoire HTBI primers and Arm-PCR of CDR3 regions. TCRdb re-derived calls from the multiplex PCR reads in MiXCR, one entry per CDR3 protein. The table records roughly 700,000 distinct CDR3 sequences, about 32% of them present only once. As to time point: persistent/refractory GD, antithyroid drugs over 5 years with positive TRAb. PBMCs were the source of the RNA used for TCR sequencing. Per germline, CDR1 LNHDA and CDR2 SQIVND (reference sequence). The CDR3 has 15 amino acids. With 7 bases clipped from V and 0 bases from J, the junction kept 9 bases outside the gene matches.

The receptor's source is a female donor with Graves disease. The sample was peripheral blood mononuclear cells (PBMCs), taken when the disease was refractory, from a patient treated with antithyroid drugs. The chain is built from TRBV19 and TRBJ2-7; 7 bases match TRBD2. The CDR3 region has the DNA TGTGCCAGTAACTCGGGGGGAACGAGCTCCTACGAGCAGTACTTC. Its protein is CASNSGGTSSYEQYF.